A selection of T cell receptor beta chains follows, all from one sample in a study of T cells after yellow fever vaccination. MiXCR, applied by TCRdb to the 5' RACE reads, yields one record per CDR3 protein. Counted here are about 340,000 distinct CDR3 sequences, 4% occurring once; the ten biggest clones make up 20% to 25%. The specimen was PBMCs, collected 5 days after the yellow fever booster vaccination. These receptors originate from a man between 18 and 29 years old who received the YFV17D yellow fever vaccine. Both conserved end residues are part of each CDR3.

v_gene: TRBV7-6
j_gene: TRBJ2-1
CDR3aa: CASSLAPMGEQFF

v_gene: TRBV4-1
j_gene: TRBJ2-1
CDR3aa: CASSQGDGANEQFF

v_gene: TRBV7-6
j_gene: TRBJ2-7
CDR3aa: CASSLVGTNYEQYF

v_gene: TRBV15
j_gene: TRBJ2-3
CDR3aa: CATSDRGGGTDTQYF

v_gene: TRBV5-6
j_gene: TRBJ2-3
CDR3aa: CASSWGGSTDTQYF

v_gene: TRBV18
j_gene: TRBJ1-1
CDR3aa: CASSGGGRNTEAFF

v_gene: TRBV7-9
j_gene: TRBJ1-3
CDR3aa: CAGVPASSGNTIYF

v_gene: TRBV6-2/TRBV6-3
j_gene: TRBJ1-1
CDR3aa: CASSTRRLNTEAFF

v_gene: TRBV13
j_gene: TRBJ2-1
CDR3aa: CASSFLSYNEQFF

v_gene: TRBV5-4
j_gene: TRBJ1-2
CDR3aa: CASSLRRNYGYTF

v_gene: TRBV5-6
j_gene: TRBJ1-1
CDR3aa: CASNEQGFTEAFF

v_gene: TRBV5-1
j_gene: TRBJ2-7
CDR3aa: CASSPRTDNYEQYF

v_gene: TRBV9
j_gene: TRBJ2-1
CDR3aa: CASSPRLGTRHEQFF

v_gene: TRBV18
j_gene: TRBJ2-7
CDR3aa: CASSSLPGSPTGFYEQYF

v_gene: TRBV5-1
j_gene: TRBJ2-5
CDR3aa: CASSLETPQETQYF

v_gene: TRBV5-4
j_gene: TRBJ2-5
CDR3aa: CASRETAAQETQYF

v_gene: TRBV5-1
j_gene: TRBJ1-1
CDR3aa: CASSRQEGSDTEAFF

v_gene: TRBV7-8
j_gene: TRBJ2-3
CDR3aa: CASSLRGRGGTDTQYF

v_gene: TRBV18
j_gene: TRBJ1-1
CDR3aa: CASSPPGWDTEAFF

v_gene: TRBV4-1
j_gene: TRBJ2-5
CDR3aa: CASSQEDADQETQYF

v_gene: TRBV4-2
j_gene: TRBJ2-1
CDR3aa: CASSLRPGTYNEQFF

v_gene: TRBV5-1
j_gene: TRBJ1-4
CDR3aa: CASSPGQRSTNEKLFF

v_gene: TRBV27
j_gene: TRBJ1-6
CDR3aa: CASSPLTAPTPNSPLHF

v_gene: TRBV29-1
j_gene: TRBJ2-2
CDR3aa: CSSTDGYTGELFF

v_gene: TRBV7-3
j_gene: TRBJ2-3
CDR3aa: CASSSGQGYTDTQYF

v_gene: TRBV7-2
j_gene: TRBJ2-3
CDR3aa: CASSSIAGGRADTQYF

v_gene: TRBV28
j_gene: TRBJ2-7
CDR3aa: CASSFLARGREQYF

v_gene: TRBV10-3
j_gene: TRBJ1-4
CDR3aa: CAISERNPRGGKLFF

v_gene: TRBV25-1
j_gene: TRBJ2-5
CDR3aa: CASSDWLGQYF

v_gene: TRBV5-1
j_gene: TRBJ2-3
CDR3aa: CASSSTGTTSRDTQYF

v_gene: TRBV4-3
j_gene: TRBJ1-1
CDR3aa: CASSPYAGSVGVNTEAFF

v_gene: TRBV12-3/TRBV12-4
j_gene: .
CDR3aa: CASSSQHQPQYF

v_gene: TRBV9
j_gene: TRBJ2-3
CDR3aa: CASSVEITATDTQYF

v_gene: TRBV19
j_gene: TRBJ1-5
CDR3aa: CASSILSIGGGSNQPQHF

v_gene: TRBV6-2/TRBV6-3
j_gene: TRBJ2-5
CDR3aa: CASSPEPASETQYF

v_gene: TRBV7-9
j_gene: TRBJ2-2
CDR3aa: CASGPQGVNTGELFF

v_gene: TRBV5-1
j_gene: TRBJ1-4
CDR3aa: CASSLMLGGDPGEKLFF

v_gene: TRBV5-1
j_gene: TRBJ2-7
CDR3aa: CASRSSGGLSYEQYF

v_gene: TRBV6-2/TRBV6-3
j_gene: TRBJ2-5
CDR3aa: CASCTYLGSDRETQYF

v_gene: TRBV18
j_gene: TRBJ2-3
CDR3aa: CASSASGPPRDTQYF

v_gene: TRBV5-5
j_gene: TRBJ2-5
CDR3aa: CASSPGTTKETQYF

v_gene: TRBV4-3
j_gene: TRBJ2-7
CDR3aa: CASSQEDRANTYEQYF

v_gene: TRBV23-1
j_gene: TRBJ2-1
CDR3aa: CASSQSKGEQFF

v_gene: TRBV10-3
j_gene: TRBJ1-2
CDR3aa: CAIRTGPNYGYTF

v_gene: TRBV15
j_gene: TRBJ2-3
CDR3aa: CATRPGGSSSTQYF

v_gene: TRBV4-2
j_gene: TRBJ2-2
CDR3aa: CASSRPGATGGELFF

v_gene: TRBV4-3
j_gene: TRBJ2-2
CDR3aa: CASSHELLGTGELFF

v_gene: TRBV19
j_gene: TRBJ2-1
CDR3aa: CASSIDFIAGPSEQFF

v_gene: TRBV7-9
j_gene: TRBJ1-1
CDR3aa: CASRQTLMNTEAFF

v_gene: TRBV28
j_gene: TRBJ1-5
CDR3aa: CASEPGPGGQPQHF

v_gene: TRBV5-6
j_gene: TRBJ2-3
CDR3aa: CASSLKGRRTQYF

v_gene: TRBV18
j_gene: TRBJ2-4
CDR3aa: CASSPDTGSIQYF

v_gene: TRBV6-1
j_gene: TRBJ1-5
CDR3aa: CASSEFGTGTKQPQHF